This section outlines one TCR beta chain sequence together with its context. This entry comes from a study of T cell responses to AZD1222 COVID-19 vaccine. The protocol was immunoSEQ multiplex PCR, while the TCRdb copy is restricted to in-frame clones and leaves out a portion. Among about 180,000 clones listed, approximately 92% were seen once. Trimming pared 1 base from V and 7 bases from J, leaving 12 bases between. The CDR3 extends over 15 amino acids. In germline, CDR1 is SGHRS, CDR2 YFSETQ. V is TRBV5-1 and J is TRBJ1-6; D possibly corresponds to TRBD1 (5 bases). This TCR came from an adult in good health. Source: peripheral blood, taken on day 0 of AZD1222 vaccination. The CDR3 reads CASSLRGEENSPLHF. CDR3 DNA: TGCGCCAGCAGCTTGCGAGGGGAAGAAAATTCACCCCTCCACTTT.